This TCR beta chain was sequenced in a study of vaccination effects on CD4 cells after COVID-19. Study context: Participants completed two doses of the BNT162b2 or mRNA-1273 vaccine.

Sequencing used immunoSEQ multiplex PCR; TCRdb keeps in-frame clones, though not all of them. The sample records tens of thousands of clones, 60% to 75% being singletons. Notes on this clone: Its antigen is currently unknown.

Overall study findings and caveats: Clonal contraction was marked in infection- and vaccine-induced clones late after vaccination. Nearly all vaccine-induced clones in healthy recipients recognized only SARS-CoV-2.

Looked up from germline, CDR1 is SGHTA and CDR2 is FQGNSA. CDR3 length: 14 residues. The V gene end was trimmed by 5 bases and the J gene end by 5 bases; junction bases not matched to a gene: 5. Using viral peptide pools, the ViraFEST assay grew out antigen-specific CD4+ T cells prior to sequencing. The authors isolated CD4+ T cells after roughly 10 days of culture. Among the vaccine recipients, none had a prior SARS-CoV-2 infection, and nucleocapsid antibodies were negative. With around 10 ug/ml peptides and roughly 9.4 IU/ml IL-2, a few million PBMC per well were cultured. The sequence was obtained from a human donor who received a COVID-19 vaccine. This specimen was CD4+ T cells from PBMCs cultured with HCoV-NL63 spike peptides, taken before COVID-19 vaccination. The chain recombines TRBV7-2 with TRBJ1-5; TRBD1 agrees at 8 bases. The CDR3 region has the DNA TGTGCCAGCAGCCCCCAGGGGGCGGATCAGCCCCAGCATTTT. Encoded protein: CASSPQGADQPQHF.